The present TCR beta chain was sequenced within a study of T cell changes during pregnancy in multiple sclerosis. The CDR3 is 12 residues long. The V gene's germline CDR1 is LGHNA and CDR2 YSLEER. With 5 bases removed from V and 5 bases from J, the gap between germline ends came to 9 bases. Profiled with immunoSEQ multiplex PCR; TCRdb holds only in-frame clones, not every one. The table includes approximately 43,000 clones, around four fifths detected once. This specimen was CD4+ T cells from peripheral blood mononuclear cells, taken before pregnancy. The sequence was collected from a female donor with multiple sclerosis, enrolled in a pregnancy study. This chain uses TRBV4-3 with TRBJ1-2; D not resolved. The DNA of the CDR3 is TGCGCCAGCAGCTTGGAGGGTTATGGCTACACCTTC. Its translation: CASSLEGYGYTF.